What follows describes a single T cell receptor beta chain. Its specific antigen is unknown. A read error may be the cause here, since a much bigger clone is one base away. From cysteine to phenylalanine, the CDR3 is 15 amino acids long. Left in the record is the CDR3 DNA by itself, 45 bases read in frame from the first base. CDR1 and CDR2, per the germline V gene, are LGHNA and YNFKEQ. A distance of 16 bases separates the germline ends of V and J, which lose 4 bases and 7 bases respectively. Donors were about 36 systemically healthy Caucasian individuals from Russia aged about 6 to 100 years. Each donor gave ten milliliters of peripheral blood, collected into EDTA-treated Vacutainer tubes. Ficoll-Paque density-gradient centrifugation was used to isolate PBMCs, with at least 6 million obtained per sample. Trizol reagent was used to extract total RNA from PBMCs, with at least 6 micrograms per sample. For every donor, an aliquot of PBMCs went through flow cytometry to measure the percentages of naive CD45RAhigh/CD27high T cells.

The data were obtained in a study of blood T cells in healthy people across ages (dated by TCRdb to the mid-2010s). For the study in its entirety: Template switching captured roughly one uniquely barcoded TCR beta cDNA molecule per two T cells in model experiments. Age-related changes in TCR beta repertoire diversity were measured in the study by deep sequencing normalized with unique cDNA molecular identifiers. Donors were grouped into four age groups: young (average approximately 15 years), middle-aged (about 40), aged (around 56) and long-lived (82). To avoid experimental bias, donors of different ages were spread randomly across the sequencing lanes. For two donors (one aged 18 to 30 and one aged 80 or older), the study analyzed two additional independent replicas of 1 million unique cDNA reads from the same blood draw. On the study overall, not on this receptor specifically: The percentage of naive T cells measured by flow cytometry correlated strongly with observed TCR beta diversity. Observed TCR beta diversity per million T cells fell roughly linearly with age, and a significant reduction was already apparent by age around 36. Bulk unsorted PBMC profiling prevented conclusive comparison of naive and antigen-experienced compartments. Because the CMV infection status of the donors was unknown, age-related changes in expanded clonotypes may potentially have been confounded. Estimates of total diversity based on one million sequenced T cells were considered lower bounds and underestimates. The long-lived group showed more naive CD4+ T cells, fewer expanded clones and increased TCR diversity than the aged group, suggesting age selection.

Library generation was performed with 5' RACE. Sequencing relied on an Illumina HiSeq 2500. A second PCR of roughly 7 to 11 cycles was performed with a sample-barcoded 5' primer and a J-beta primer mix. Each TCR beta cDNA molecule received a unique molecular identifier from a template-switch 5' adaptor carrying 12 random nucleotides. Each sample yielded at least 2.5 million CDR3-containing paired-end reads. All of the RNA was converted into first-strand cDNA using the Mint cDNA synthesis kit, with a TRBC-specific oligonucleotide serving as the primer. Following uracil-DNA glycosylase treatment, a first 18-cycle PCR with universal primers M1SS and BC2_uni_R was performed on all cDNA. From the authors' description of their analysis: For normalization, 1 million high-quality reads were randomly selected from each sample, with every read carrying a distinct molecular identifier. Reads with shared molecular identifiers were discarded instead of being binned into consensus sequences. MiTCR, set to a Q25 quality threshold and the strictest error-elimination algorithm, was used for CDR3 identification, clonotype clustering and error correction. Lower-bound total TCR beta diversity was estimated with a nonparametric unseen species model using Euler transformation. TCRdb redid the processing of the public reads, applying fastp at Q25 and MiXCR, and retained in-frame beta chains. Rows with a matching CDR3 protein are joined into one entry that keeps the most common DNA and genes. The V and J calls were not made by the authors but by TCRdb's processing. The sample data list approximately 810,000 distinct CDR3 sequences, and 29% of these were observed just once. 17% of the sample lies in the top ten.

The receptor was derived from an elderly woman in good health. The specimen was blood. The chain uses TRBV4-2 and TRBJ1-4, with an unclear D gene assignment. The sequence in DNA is TGTGCCAGCAGCCTAAGAGGGAGAAGTAGTGAAAAACTGTTTTTT. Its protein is CASSLRGRSSEKLFF.